This entry describes one TCR beta chain. Its specific antigen is unknown. No much larger clone is present one base from it, and per-base qualities are unavailable. The source of the sample is a study of T cell changes during pregnancy in multiple sclerosis (dated by TCRdb to the late 2010s). Background for the entire study: The study looked at changes in the T cell repertoire across pregnancy in women with multiple sclerosis.

V was cut back by 1 base and J by 2 bases, leaving a gap of 14 bases between them. CDR1 and CDR2, looked up from the germline V gene, are MNHEY and SVGAGI. The CDR3 runs 16 amino acids, cysteine and phenylalanine included. Left in the record is the CDR3 DNA by itself, 48 bases read in frame from the first base. Libraries came from the immunoSEQ multiplex PCR assay. Held by TCRdb, this immuneACCESS table contains in-frame sequences only and omits some clones. Under half of the omission traces to an unresolved V gene where checked; the cause of the rest is unknown. Within this sample are under 50,000 clones, with roughly 93% of them counted one time only. The ten biggest clones cover roughly 4% of the sample.

This clonotype originated in a female donor with multiple sclerosis, enrolled in a pregnancy study. The sequencing here drew on CD8+ T cells from peripheral blood mononuclear cells, taken after pregnancy. This receptor chain uses TRBV6-5 and TRBJ2-5; 6 matching bases give a weak D call of TRBD2. The CDR3 is CASSYWPSVPQETQYF. The DNA is TGTGCCAGCAGTTACTGGCCTAGCGTACCACAAGAGACCCAGTACTTC.